This TCR beta chain is drawn from a study of early T cells in non-severe SARS-CoV-2 infection (dated by TCRdb to the early 2020s). Study-wide context: TCR sequencing used bulk RNA from unsorted whole blood, so alpha and beta chains could not be paired.

Receptor amplification or capture employed 5' RACE. TCRdb names NextSeq 500 as the instrument used. In the TCR library protocol, unique molecular identifiers were attached to individual cDNA molecules to correct for PCR bias and sequencing error. Sequencing covered both TCR alpha and beta chains, and within each sample the abundances of alpha and beta sequences were tightly co-correlated. The original pipeline was this. Decombinator V4 was used to annotate the V gene, J gene and CDR3 of the TCR sequences. TCRs were defined as expanded if a significant change between any two time points was detected under a Poisson model with p below 0.0001. TCR abundances were normalised to the total number of TCRs sequenced in each sample and reported as counts per million. A search of VDJdb, accessed on 1 November 2021, was run for TCRs annotated to CMV, EBV and SARS-CoV-2, with TCRs annotated for multiple antigens excluded. TCRdb cleaned the public reads at Q25 with fastp, built clones with MiXCR and kept in-frame beta chains. Each entry is one CDR3 protein sequence, shown with its most common DNA and genes. The V and J calls and clone size are TCRdb's, not the authors'. For this sample the table gives 65,000 to 95,000 distinct CDR3 sequences, of which more than 4% were detected only once. Clones ranked in the top ten supply under 8% of the sample.

The study was a case-control design nested within a healthcare worker cohort in London, UK, with weekly nasopharyngeal swab PCR tests and blood sampling. Between 23 and 31 March 2020, the week of the UK lockdown, healthcare workers were enrolled and then followed up weekly for as long as 16 weeks. The full study reports these points: VDJdb matching was skewed toward anti-spike CD8 responses, so virus-specific expansions were likely underestimated and private and CD4 specificities were missed.

This clonotype was counted only a few times. Its antigen remains unidentified. Qualities for individual bases were not recorded, and no much larger clone is one base off. The TCR originated in an adult who was a healthcare worker with PCR-confirmed SARS-CoV-2 infection or an uninfected control (not recorded which). The sequencing here drew on whole blood, taken at baseline.

The DNA sequence is TGCAGCGTTTTTACTAGTATCAATGAGCAGTTCTTC. It encodes CSVFTSINEQFF. The chain links TRBV29-1 with TRBJ2-1; the D segment could be TRBD2, given 5 matching bases. The germline V gene yields SQVTM for CDR1 and ANQGSEA for CDR2. Counted from cysteine to phenylalanine, this CDR3 has 12 amino acids. The entry retains the CDR3 DNA only, 36 bases that are in frame from base 1. V loses 5 bases, J loses 6 bases, and the germline ends lie 11 bases apart.